The next 15 T cell receptor beta chains were all read from a single sample in a study of blood T cell repertoires in COVID-19. This table comes from immunoSEQ multiplex PCR, and its TCRdb copy is limited to in-frame clones, with some not included. The data contain roughly 260,000 clones, around 90% of them singletons. The sequenced material came from PBMCs or T cells enriched from blood (not recorded which). The receptors here all came from a woman younger than 45 with acute COVID-19.

The gene calls are TRBV27 and TRBJ2-5; 12 positions agree with TRBD2. Looked up from germline, CDR1 is MNHEY and CDR2 is SMNVEV (reference sequence). The CDR3 loop spans 16 amino acids. The J segment lost 0 bases and the V segment lost 4 bases, leaving 3 bases of the junction unmatched. Here the CDR3 reads CASSSTSGSNQETQYF. DNA of the CDR3: TGTGCCAGCAGTTCGACTAGCGGGAGCAACCAAGAGACCCAGTACTTC.

The chain is built from TRBV7-9 and TRBJ1-2; 7 bases fit TRBD1. The germline V gene has CDR1 SEHNR and CDR2 FQNEAQ (reference sequence). CDR3 size: 14 residues. J was trimmed by 6 bases and V by 0 bases; bases with no gene match: 4. CDR3 sequence reads: CASSLAGGGNGYTF. In DNA form, the CDR3 reads TGTGCCAGCAGCTTAGCAGGGGGCGGGAATGGCTACACCTTC.

Only a few counts were recorded for this clone. V gene TRBV1 combines with J gene TRBJ2-1; the D call of TRBD2 is as the table states it, not checked on the DNA. TRBV1 counts as a pseudogene. The CDR3 runs to 19 residues. CDR3 in DNA: TGCACCAGCAGCCAAGAGGTGCGGCCGGGAGGGAACTGTCCCTATGAGCAGTTCTTC. Its translation is CTSSQEVRPGGNCPYEQFF.

This chain joins TRBV27 and TRBJ1-1; 8 bases line up with TRBD1. Trimming at V came to 6 bases and at J to 10 bases, leaving 19 bases not matched to a gene. This CDR3 contains 16 residues. Germline assignment: CDR1 MNHEY and CDR2 SMNVEV (reference sequence). This CDR3 is CASSLEGDRRGGAAFF. As DNA, the CDR3 is TGTGCCAGCAGCCTAGAGGGGGACAGGAGGGGTGGGGCAGCTTTCTTT.

This chain connects TRBV30 to TRBJ2-7; 8 nucleotides agree with TRBD1. V shed 5 bases and J 2 bases; nucleotides not matched to a gene: 8. The CDR3 is 14 residues long. Germline V lookup: CDR1 GTSNPN, CDR2 SVGIG (reference sequence). DNA of the CDR3: TGTGCCTGGGGTAAGACAGGGGTTACCTACGAGCAGTACTTC. Translated: CAWGKTGVTYEQYF.

V usage is TRBV24-1 and J usage is TRBJ1-4; 8 positions match TRBD1. The V and J ends lost 3 bases and 8 bases, in that order; junction bases with no gene match: 10. The CDR3 length is 16 residues. The germline CDR1 and CDR2 sequences are KGHDR and SFDVKD. CDR3 loop: CATSDPVRGLGEKLFF. In DNA, the CDR3 is TGTGCCACCAGTGATCCGGTCAGGGGGCTGGGCGAAAAACTGTTTTTT.

The chain has TRBV2 and TRBJ2-2, with D possibly TRBD1 on 5 matching bases. CDR3 length: 13 amino acids. CDR1 SNHLY and CDR2 FYNNEI come from the germline V gene. CDR3: CAQQELNTGELFF. Here the CDR3 DNA reads TGTGCGCAACAGGAGCTTAACACCGGGGAGCTGTTTTTT.

This clone showed up just once. V is TRBV11-2 and J is TRBJ2-7; TRBD1 agrees at 9 bases. CDR1 and CDR2 from the germline V gene are SGHAT and FQNNGV. This CDR3 is built from 15 residues. V lost 5 bases, J lost 9 bases, and 14 bases stayed unmatched. The CDR3 coding sequence is TGTGCCAGCAGCAAAGGACAGGGGAATTACGAAGGGCAGTACTTC. It is translated as CASSKGQGNYEGQYF.

This clone has only one observation. The chain has TRBV3-1 (or the pseudogene TRBV3-2) and TRBJ1-2; 9 nucleotides line up with TRBD1. CDR3 size: 16 residues. The V gene's germline CDR1 is LGHDT and CDR2 YNNKEL (reference sequence). The junction had 13 bases not matched to a gene; V was cut back by 4 bases and J by 7 bases. CDR3 DNA sequence: TGTGCCAGCAGCCTATACATGGACAGGGGAGTAGGTGGCTACACCTTC. Translated: CASSLYMDRGVGGYTF.

This rearrangement joins TRBV5-1 to TRBJ1-4; 7 positions match TRBD1. Germline V CDR1 and CDR2: SGHRS, YFSETQ. Trimming removed 3 bases from V and 4 bases from J; junction bases left unmatched: 12. CDR3 length: 17 amino acids. The CDR3, as DNA: TGCGCCAGCAGCTGGATGGGGCGACAGGGAAATAATGAAAAACTGTTTTTT. The encoded protein is CASSWMGRQGNNEKLFF.

This clone was counted a few times. The sample has other DNA sequences that encode this CDR3 too. The chain has TRBV28 and TRBJ2-7; 11 nucleotides line up with TRBD2. CDR1 MDHEN and CDR2 SYDVKM come from the germline V gene. V shed 8 bases and J 4 bases; nucleotides not matched to a gene: 4. The CDR3 sequence is 13 residues long. For the CDR3, the DNA is TGTGCCAGCCGGACTAGCGGGCCTTACGAGCAGTACTTC. It specifies CASRTSGPYEQYF.

CDR3 in amino acids: CAIRPGQAGLGEQYF. The CDR3 DNA reads TGTGCCATCAGGCCGGGACAGGCGGGTCTAGGGGAGCAGTACTTC. V and J are TRBV10-3 and TRBJ2-7; 8 bases are a match to TRBD1. This CDR3 is 15 amino acids long. V lost 6 bases, J lost 7 bases, and 14 bases stayed unmatched. Germline assignment: CDR1 ENHRY and CDR2 SYGVKD.

The chain uses TRBV5-1 and TRBJ2-7; no definite D call. Germline V gene data show CDR1 as SGHRS and CDR2 as YFSETQ. The CDR3 sequence is 15 residues long. V was trimmed by 2 bases and J by 2 bases, leaving 14 bases between them. CDR3 in DNA: TGCGCCAGCAGCTTCGGCGGAGTCGGTGCCTACGAGCAGTACTTC. Its protein is CASSFGGVGAYEQYF.

In this sample, this clone turned up a few times. V usage is TRBV15 and J usage is TRBJ2-7; 13 bases fit TRBD2. Losses at the gene ends were 5 bases for V and 3 bases for J; bases not matched to a gene: 7. This CDR3 has 16 amino acids. Germline loops: CDR1 LNHNV, CDR2 YYDKDF (reference sequence). CDR3 amino acids: CATSDGLAGANYEQYF. CDR3 DNA: TGTGCCACCAGCGACGGACTAGCGGGAGCCAACTACGAGCAGTACTTC.

The V gene is TRBV7-3, the J gene TRBJ2-2; 10 bases fit TRBD2. The germline V gene has CDR1 SGHTA and CDR2 FQGTGA. The CDR3 contains 17 residues. J was trimmed by 5 bases and V by 1 base; bases with no gene match: 7. DNA for the CDR3: TGTGCCAGCAGCTTAAACCCTAGCGGGGGACTTACCGGGGAGCTGTTTTTT. Translating it yields CASSLNPSGGLTGELFF.